The subject of this entry is one T cell receptor beta chain. Its target is not known. The germline V gene has CDR1 LNHDA and CDR2 SQIVND (reference sequence). The CDR3 sequence is 15 residues long. V was pared by 5 bases and J by 0 bases, with 3 bases of the junction left unmatched. Vbeta (60) and Jbeta (13) primers were used in the PCR. Libraries were prepared by immunoSEQ multiplex PCR; TCRdb keeps only in-frame clonotypes and omits some of them. This sample has 200,000 to 250,000 clones, with more than 75% found just once. This record belongs to a study of cytomegalovirus exposure and HLA in healthy donors. Study outcomes and limitations: Later analysis identified about 18,000 TCR beta sequences associated with HLA alleles, using a false discovery rate threshold of 0.05. The study designated roughly 150 TCR beta chains cytomegalovirus-associated. In a later analysis, productive TCRs from donors in an Asian-associated ancestry cluster reportedly carried fewer N-insertions than the cohort mean.

The chain links TRBV19 to TRBJ2-2, with 7 bases matching TRBD2. The sample taken for sequencing was PBMCs. The TCR sequence derives from a human donor in good health. The CDR3 loop is CASSLSGSNTGELFF. Written as DNA, the CDR3 is TGTGCCAGTAGTCTTAGCGGGTCGAACACCGGGGAGCTGTTTTTT. The entire variable domain, with the rest obtained from reference TRBV19 and TRBJ2-2, is as follows: DGGITQSPKYLFRKEGQNVTLSCEQNLNHDAMYWYRQDPGQGLRLIYYSQIVNDFQKGDIAEGYSVSREKKESFPLTVTSAQKNPTAFYLCASSLSGSNTGELFFGEGSRLTVL.